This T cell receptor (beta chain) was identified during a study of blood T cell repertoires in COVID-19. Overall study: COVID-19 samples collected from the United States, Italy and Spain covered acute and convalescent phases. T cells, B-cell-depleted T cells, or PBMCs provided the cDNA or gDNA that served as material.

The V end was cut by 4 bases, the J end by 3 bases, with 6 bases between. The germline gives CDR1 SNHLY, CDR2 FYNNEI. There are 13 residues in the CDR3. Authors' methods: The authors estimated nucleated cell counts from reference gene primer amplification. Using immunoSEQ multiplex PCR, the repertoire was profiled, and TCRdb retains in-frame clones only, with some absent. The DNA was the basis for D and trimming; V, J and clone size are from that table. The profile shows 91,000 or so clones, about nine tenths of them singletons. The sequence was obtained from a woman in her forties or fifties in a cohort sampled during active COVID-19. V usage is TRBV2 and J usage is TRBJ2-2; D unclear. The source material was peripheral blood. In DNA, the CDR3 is TGTGCCAGCAGTGCACAGCACACCGGGGAGCTGTTTTTT. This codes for CASSAQHTGELFF.